These 8 T cell receptor beta chains originate from one sample sequenced in a study of cytomegalovirus exposure and HLA in healthy donors. Primers: 60 Vbeta forward and 13 Jbeta reverse. Data came from immunoSEQ multiplex PCR; TCRdb stores just in-frame clones and leaves some out. The profile covers a few hundred thousand clones, with about 70% appearing a single time and 1.8% taken by the ten largest. Material for sequencing was PBMCs. These receptors were obtained from a woman in her twenties or thirties in good health and CMV-seronegative.

The chain has TRBV29-1 and TRBJ1-4; D call uncertain. This CDR3 contains 12 residues. V gave up 6 bases and J gave up 7 bases, with 12 bases separating them. CDR1 is SQVTM and CDR2 is ANQGSEA in the germline V gene. CDR3 in amino acids: CSVPGEGEKLFF. Written as DNA, the CDR3 is TGCAGCGTCCCCGGGGAAGGTGAAAAACTGTTTTTT.

In this sample, this clone turned up a few times. The chain uses TRBV12-5 and TRBJ2-1, with TRBD2 matching 7 bases. V shed 7 bases and J 5 bases; nucleotides not matched to a gene: 8. CDR1 LGHNT and CDR2 FRNRAP come from the germline V gene. The CDR3 runs to 14 residues. This chain's CDR3 is CASARTREDNEQFF. Here the CDR3 DNA reads TGTGCTAGTGCCCGGACTAGAGAGGACAATGAGCAGTTCTTC.

There are a few counts of this clone. This rearrangement joins TRBV5-4 to TRBJ2-5; TRBD2 agrees at 14 bases. The length of the CDR3 is 16 residues. Germline assignment: CDR1 SGHNT and CDR2 YYREEE (reference sequence). Trimming at V came to 0 bases and at J to 4 bases, leaving 2 bases not matched to a gene. DNA for the CDR3: TGTGCCAGCAGCTTGGGACTAGCGGGGGGGGCAGAGACCCAGTACTTC. Translation gives CASSLGLAGGAETQYF. The entire variable domain, with the rest obtained from reference TRBV5-4 and TRBJ2-5, is as follows: ETGVTQSPTHLIKTRGQQVTLRCSSQSGHNTVSWYQQALGQGPQFIFQYYREEENGRGNFPPRFSGLQFPNYSSELNVNALELDDSALYLCASSLGLAGGAETQYFGPGTRLLVL.

This rearrangement joins TRBV7-8 to TRBJ2-7; 9 bases line up with TRBD1. V was pared by 1 base and J by 3 bases, with 4 bases of the junction left unmatched. CDR1 and CDR2 (germline): SGHVS, FQNEAQ. The length of the CDR3 is 15 residues. CDR3 DNA sequence: TGTGCCAGCAGCTTAGAGACAGGGGGGATCTACGAGCAGTACTTC. It is translated as CASSLETGGIYEQYF.

The rearrangement links TRBV2 to TRBJ2-3; D unclear. V was clipped by 4 bases and J by 6 bases, with 5 bases between them. CDR3 length equals 11 residues. Germline assignment: CDR1 SNHLY and CDR2 FYNNEI. The CDR3 reads CASSVLDTQYF. CDR3 in DNA: TGTGCCAGCAGTGTTCTTGATACGCAGTATTTT.

The chain carries TRBV10-1 and TRBJ2-2, with D unclear. The length of the CDR3 is 12 residues. V was pared by 3 bases and J by 6 bases, with 5 bases between. The germline gives CDR1 WNHNN, CDR2 SYGVQD (reference sequence). This CDR3 is CASSDPSGELFF. DNA of the CDR3: TGCGCCAGCAGTGATCCTTCCGGGGAGCTGTTTTTT.

The chain carries TRBV30 and TRBJ1-3, with D possibly matching TRBD1 (5 bases). The CDR3 runs to 13 residues. Trimming shortened V by 3 bases and J by 9 bases, and 15 bases separated the two germline ends. Per germline, CDR1 GTSNPN and CDR2 SVGIG (reference sequence). The CDR3: CAWSLGEVVTIYF. The CDR3 DNA is TGTGCCTGGAGCCTGGGGGAGGTCGTCACCATATATTTT.

The chain carries TRBV4-1 and TRBJ2-1; the D gene is possibly TRBD2 (5 bases). Between the trimmed V and J ends, which lost 5 bases and 7 bases, there was a span of 9 bases. This CDR3 is 12 amino acids long. The germline CDR1 and CDR2 sequences are MGHRA and YSYEKL. As DNA, the CDR3 is TGCGCCAGCAGCTTACTAGGAAATGAGCAGTTCTTC. It codes for CASSLLGNEQFF.